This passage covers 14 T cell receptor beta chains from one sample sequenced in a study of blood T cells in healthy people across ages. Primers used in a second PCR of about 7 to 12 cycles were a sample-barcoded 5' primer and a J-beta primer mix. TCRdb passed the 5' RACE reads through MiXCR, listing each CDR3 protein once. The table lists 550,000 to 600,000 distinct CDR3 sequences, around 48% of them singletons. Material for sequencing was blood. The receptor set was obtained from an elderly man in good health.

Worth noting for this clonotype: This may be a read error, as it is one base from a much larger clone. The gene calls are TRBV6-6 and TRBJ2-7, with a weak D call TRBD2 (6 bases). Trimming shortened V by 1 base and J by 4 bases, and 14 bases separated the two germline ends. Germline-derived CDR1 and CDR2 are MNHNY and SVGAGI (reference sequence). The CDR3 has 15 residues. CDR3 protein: CASSYFGRGSYEQYF. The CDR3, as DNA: TGTGCCAGCAGTTACTTTGGCCGGGGGAGTTACGAGCAGTACTTC.

CDR3 nucleotides: TGTGCCAGCACCGTGACCAGCACAGATACGCAGTATTTT. It yields the protein CASTVTSTDTQYF. This chain connects TRBV7-9 to TRBJ2-3; D remains ambiguous. This CDR3 is built from 13 residues. The germline CDR1 and CDR2 sequences are SEHNR and FQNEAQ (reference sequence). V lost 7 bases and J 0 bases, leaving 8 bases between the germline ends.

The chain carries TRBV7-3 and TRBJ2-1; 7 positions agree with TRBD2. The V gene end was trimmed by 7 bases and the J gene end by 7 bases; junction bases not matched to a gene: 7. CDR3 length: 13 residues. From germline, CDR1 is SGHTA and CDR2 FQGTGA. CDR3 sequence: CASTRSGVNEQFF. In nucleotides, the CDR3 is TGTGCCAGCACCCGAAGCGGGGTAAATGAGCAGTTCTTC. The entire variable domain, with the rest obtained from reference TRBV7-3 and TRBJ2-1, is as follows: GAGVSQTPSNKVTEKGKYVELRCDPISGHTALYWYRQSLGQGPEFLIYFQGTGAADDSGLPNDRFFAVRPEGSVSTLKIQRTERGDSAVYLCASTRSGVNEQFFGPGTRLTVL.

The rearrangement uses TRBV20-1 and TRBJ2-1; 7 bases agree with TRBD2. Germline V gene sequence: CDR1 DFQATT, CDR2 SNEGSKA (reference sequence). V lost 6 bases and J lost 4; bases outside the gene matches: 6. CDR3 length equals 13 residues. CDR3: CSAGGTVYNEQFF. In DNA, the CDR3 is TGCAGTGCCGGGGGGACGGTATACAATGAGCAGTTCTTC.

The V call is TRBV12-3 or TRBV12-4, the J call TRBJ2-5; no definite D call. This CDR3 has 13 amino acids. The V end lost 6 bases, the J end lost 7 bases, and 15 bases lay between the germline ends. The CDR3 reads CASRTARPWTQYF. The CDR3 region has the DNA TGTGCCAGCAGAACCGCACGGCCGTGGACCCAGTACTTC.

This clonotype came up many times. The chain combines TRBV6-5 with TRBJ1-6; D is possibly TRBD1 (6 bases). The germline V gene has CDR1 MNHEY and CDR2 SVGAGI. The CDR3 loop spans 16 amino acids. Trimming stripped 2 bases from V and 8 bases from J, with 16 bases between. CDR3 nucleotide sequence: TGTGCCAGCAGTTACCACGACAGGCGCCGATATTCACCCCTCCACTTT. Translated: CASSYHDRRRYSPLHF.

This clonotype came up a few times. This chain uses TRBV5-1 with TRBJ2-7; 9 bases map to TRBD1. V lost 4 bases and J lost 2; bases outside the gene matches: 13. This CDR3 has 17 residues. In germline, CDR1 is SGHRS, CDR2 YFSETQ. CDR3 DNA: TGCGCCAGCAGCCTAATCACGATAGGACAGGGGCCCTACGAGCAGTACTTC. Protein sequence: CASSLITIGQGPYEQYF.

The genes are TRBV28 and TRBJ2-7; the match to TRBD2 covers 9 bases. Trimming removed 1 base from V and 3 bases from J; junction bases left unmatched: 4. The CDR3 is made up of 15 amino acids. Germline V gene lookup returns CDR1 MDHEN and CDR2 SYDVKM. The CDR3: CASSLFASGNYEQYF. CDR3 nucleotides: TGTGCCAGCAGTTTATTCGCTAGCGGGAACTACGAGCAGTACTTC.

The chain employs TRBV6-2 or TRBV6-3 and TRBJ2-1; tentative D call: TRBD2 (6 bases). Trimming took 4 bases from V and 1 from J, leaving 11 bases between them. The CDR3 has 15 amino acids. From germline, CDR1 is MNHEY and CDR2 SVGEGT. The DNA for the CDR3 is TGTGCCAGCAGTTCCGCCGGGACTTCCTACAATGAGCAGTTCTTC. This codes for CASSSAGTSYNEQFF.

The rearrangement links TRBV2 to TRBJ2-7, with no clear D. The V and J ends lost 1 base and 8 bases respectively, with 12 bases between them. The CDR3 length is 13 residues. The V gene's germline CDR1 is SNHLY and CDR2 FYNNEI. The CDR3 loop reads CASSEGPQSKQYF. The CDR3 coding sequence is TGTGCCAGCAGTGAAGGCCCCCAGAGCAAGCAGTACTTC.

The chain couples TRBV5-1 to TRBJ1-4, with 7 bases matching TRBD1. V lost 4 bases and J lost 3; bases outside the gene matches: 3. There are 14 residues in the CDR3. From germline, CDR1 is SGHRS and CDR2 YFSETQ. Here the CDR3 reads CASSGDSPNEKLFF. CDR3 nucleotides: TGCGCCAGCAGCGGGGACAGCCCTAATGAAAAACTGTTTTTT.

The CDR3: CASKIGQLLSNEQFF. The CDR3 nucleotides are TGTGCCAGCAAAATCGGACAGCTTCTGAGCAATGAGCAGTTCTTC. The chain joins TRBV6-2 or TRBV6-3 to TRBJ2-1, with a possible D match to TRBD1 (6 bases). The CDR3 has 15 residues. The germline V and J ends were trimmed by 7 bases and 6 bases, with 19 bases remaining between them. Germline V CDR1 and CDR2: MNHEY, SVGEGT.

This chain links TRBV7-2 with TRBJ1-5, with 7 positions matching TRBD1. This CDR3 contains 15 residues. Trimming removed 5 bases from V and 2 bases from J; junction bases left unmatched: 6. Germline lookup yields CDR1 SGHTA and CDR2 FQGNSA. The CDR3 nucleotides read TGTGCCAGCAGCGGAACAGGGGTCCGCAATCAGCCCCAGCATTTT. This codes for CASSGTGVRNQPQHF.

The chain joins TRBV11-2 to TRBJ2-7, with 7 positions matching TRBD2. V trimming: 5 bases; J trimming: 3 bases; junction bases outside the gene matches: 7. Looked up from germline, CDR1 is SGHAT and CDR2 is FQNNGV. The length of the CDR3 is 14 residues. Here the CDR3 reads CASSPGGSLYEQYF. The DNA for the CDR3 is TGTGCCAGCAGCCCCGGGGGGTCTCTCTACGAGCAGTACTTC.